This section outlines one T cell receptor (beta chain) sequence together with its context. The data were obtained in a study of blood T cell repertoires in COVID-19. About the research overall: Spain, Italy and the United States supplied samples that represented acute and convalescent COVID-19.

Clones were read by immunoSEQ multiplex PCR, and TCRdb kept only the in-frame ones, dropping some. This table has about 39,000 clones, 90% to 95% appearing once. Germline CDR1 reads LGHDT; CDR2 reads YNNKEL (reference sequence). The CDR3 sequence is 15 residues long. V was shortened by 1 base and J by 3 bases, with 10 bases between the two germline ends. This clonotype was sampled from a man in his forties or fifties with active COVID-19. The chain couples TRBV3-1 (or the pseudogene TRBV3-2) to TRBJ2-1, with D perhaps TRBD2 (5 bases). Sequences were obtained from peripheral blood. CDR3 amino acids: CASSQGRVLYNEQFF. CDR3 nucleotides: TGTGCCAGCAGCCAAGGGCGGGTTCTCTACAATGAGCAGTTCTTC.